This T cell receptor (beta chain) was observed in a study of beta chain features in type 1 diabetes. Study results and limitations: In all four CD4+ subsets, TCRB CDR3 length was significantly, moderately reduced in type 1 diabetes. Amplification by PCR could prefer shorter templates, with the same effect in patients and controls. Whether TCRB rearrangement is influenced by HLA type was left unresolved in this analysis. Compared to healthy donors, patients appeared to have naive, central memory and Treg TCRB repertoires that were more alike. The study found fewer insertions and more deletions at VDJ junctions in type 1 diabetes patients.

TCRB transcripts that were expressed got sequenced, as all of the isolated RNA had been reverse transcribed. The method was immunoSEQ multiplex PCR; TCRdb's version includes in-frame clones alone and lacks a portion of them. The data hold 100,000 to 150,000 clones, with approximately 9% observed a single time. The germline V and J ends were trimmed by 6 bases and 1 base, with 18 bases remaining between them. The CDR3 spans 17 residues. Germline loops: CDR1 SGHVS, CDR2 FNYEAQ. Comment on this clone: The antigen remains undetermined.

This chain links TRBV7-6 with TRBJ2-2; a weak D match, TRBD1 (6 bases). The sequencing input was central memory CD4+ T cells from blood. This receptor was identified in a man aged 25-45 years with type 1 diabetes. CDR3 nucleotides: TGTGCCAGCAGTCCCGAGGACAGAACCTTGAACACCGGGGAGCTGTTTTTT. Amino acid sequence: CASSPEDRTLNTGELFF.